This T cell receptor (beta chain) was recovered during a study of beta chain features in type 1 diabetes. From germline, CDR1 is SQVTM and CDR2 ANQGSEA. The germline V and J ends were trimmed by 5 bases and 1 base, with 8 bases remaining between them. The CDR3 contains 12 residues. Findings of the study overall: Among patients with Type 1 diabetes, TCRB CDR3s were moderately but significantly shorter in every one of the four CD4+ subsets. Among type 1 diabetes patients, VDJ junctions had fewer insertions and more deletions. Comparison showed that naive, central memory and Treg TCRB repertoires appeared more similar among patients than among healthy donors.

The sample holds a few counts of this clone. Its antigen is still unknown. Every isolated RNA sample was fully reverse transcribed, so sequencing captured expressed TCRB transcripts. Sequenced by immunoSEQ multiplex PCR; TCRdb stores in-frame clones only, minus some. The top ten clones hold around 0.017% of a sample with fewer than 300,000 clones, approximately 10% of them seen once. This TCR came from a man younger than 45 with type 1 diabetes. The sequencing sample was made of naive CD4+ T cells from blood. The chain has TRBV29-1 and TRBJ2-5; D is uncertain. The CDR3: CSVTGGQETQYF. The DNA of the CDR3 is TGCAGCGTTACTGGCGGCCAAGAGACCCAGTACTTC.